This T cell receptor beta chain stems from a study of blood T cells in healthy people across ages. Study-wide points: The lack of PBMC sorting stopped any conclusive naive versus antigen-experienced comparison.

V lost 3 bases and J lost 4; bases outside the gene matches: 5. The CDR3 length is 16 residues. Germline CDR1 is MNHEY and CDR2 is SMNVEV (reference sequence). It was with a sample-barcoded 5' primer and a J-beta primer mix that a second PCR of roughly 7 to 12 cycles was run. TCRdb reprocessed the 5' RACE reads via MiXCR and lists one record per CDR3 protein. This table has about 800,000 distinct CDR3 sequences, about half appearing once. As regards this clonotype: Its matching antigen is unknown.

Peripheral blood, roughly 9.3 milliliters per donor, was collected. V is TRBV27 and J is TRBJ2-1; 11 bases line up with TRBD2. The receptor comes from an elderly man in good health. Sample: blood. The CDR3 loop reads CASSFSGRAFYNEQFF. CDR3 sequence (DNA): TGTGCCAGCAGTTTTAGCGGGAGGGCCTTTTACAATGAGCAGTTCTTC.